A selection of T cell receptor beta chains follows, all from one sample in a study of T-cell memory formation after mild COVID-19. A single record per CDR3 protein comes from TCRdb applying MiXCR to the 5' RACE reads. The sample includes roughly 110,000 distinct CDR3 sequences, around 12% of them seen just once. Sample: PBMCs or a T cell subset sorted from them (not recorded which). The origin of the receptors is an adult woman who had mild COVID-19 (a few samples of this study predate the infection). Cell type and time point are not known. The CDR3 runs from the conserved cysteine through the conserved F or W. A D gene is named only where the DNA matches it firmly. Size is omitted from some rows. Given values are once, few, many or a class for expanded clones.

d_gene	v_gene	abundance	j_gene	CDR3nt	CDR3aa
TRBD2	TRBV7-2	few	TRBJ2-3	TGTGCCAGCAGCCCTTGGGCTAGCGGGGGGATAACAGATACGCAGTATTTT	CASSPWASGGITDTQYF
TRBD2	TRBV5-1	many	TRBJ2-5	TGCGCCAGCAGCTCTGGACTAGCGGGAGTACAAGAGACCCAGTACTTC	CASSSGLAGVQETQYF
-	TRBV6-6	many	TRBJ2-1	TGTGCCAGCAGTCAATCCTTGCCTGAGCAGTTCTTC	CASSQSLPEQFF
TRBD1	TRBV27	once	TRBJ1-1	TGTGCCAGCAGTTTTTGGGGACAGGGAGCTTTCTTT	CASSFWGQGAFF
-	TRBV5-6	few	TRBJ1-1	TGTGCCAGCAGCTTTCTTGTTGAGGCCCTACTAGTCGCTGAAGCTTTCTTT	CASSFLVEALLVAEAFF
TRBD2	TRBV5-1	many	TRBJ2-3	TGCGCCAGCAGCTCTCGGCTAGCGGGAGGATCAGATACGCAGTATTTT	CASSSRLAGGSDTQYF
-	TRBV2	-	TRBJ2-7	TGTGCCAGCAGTGAATATCGAGACGAGCAGTACTTC	CASSEYRDEQYF
-	TRBV5-6	few	TRBJ1-5	TGTGCCAGCAGCTTGGGGGCCAGGACCTCCAAGCAGCCCCAGCATTTT	CASSLGARTSKQPQHF
TRBD2	TRBV11-2	-	TRBJ2-5	TGTGCCAGCAGCCGCGGGACTAGCCCAGAGACCCAGTACTTC	CASSRGTSPETQYF
TRBD2	TRBV12-3/TRBV12-4	few	TRBJ2-7	TGTGCCAGCAGTCTTTTAGCGGGGGCTGGGTACGAGCAGTACTTC	CASSLLAGAGYEQYF
-	TRBV18	few	TRBJ1-1	TGTGCCAGCTCGGGACCTGACAGTCCCACTGAAGCTTTCTTT	CASSGPDSPTEAFF
TRBD2	TRBV6-5	many	TRBJ2-1	TGTGCCAGCAGCAGGACTAGCGGGAGATACAATGAGCAGTTCTTC	CASSRTSGRYNEQFF
-	TRBV5-1	few	TRBJ1-2	TGCGCCAGCAGCTTGGAGCCCGGCAGGGAAGATGGCTACACCTTC	CASSLEPGREDGYTF
-	TRBV20-1	few	TRBJ2-7	TGCAGTGCTAGAGATTCCTTCCTGGCGATCCCTTTCGAGCAGTACTTC	CSARDSFLAIPFEQYF
TRBD2	TRBV2	once	TRBJ2-1	TGTGCCAGCAGGGACCCGGGACTAGCGGGGGGGCGCGGTCTTGATGAGCAGTTCTTC	CASRDPGLAGGRGLDEQFF
TRBD1	TRBV27	many	TRBJ2-1	TGTGCCAGCAGTCCGTCAGGGGGCCAGTGGGGTGAGCAGTTCTTC	CASSPSGGQWGEQFF
-	TRBV19	-	TRBJ1-1	TGTGCCAGTAGTTCTCCTGTCGGGGGGAACACTGAAGCTTTCTTT	CASSSPVGGNTEAFF
TRBD2	TRBV7-3	many	TRBJ2-1	TGTGCCAGCAGCTTACAGGGCCTAGCGGGGGGGCCCTCCTACAATGAGCAGTTCTTC	CASSLQGLAGGPSYNEQFF
-	TRBV5-4	few	TRBJ2-7	TGTGCCAGCAACCGAGCGGGTCCTGGCTCCTACGAGCAGTACTTC	CASNRAGPGSYEQYF
-	TRBV5-8	few	TRBJ1-1	TGTGCCAGCAGCTTAAGTCGGGTGTCGTTCACTGAAGCTTTCTTT	CASSLSRVSFTEAFF
TRBD2	TRBV7-7	-	TRBJ2-5	TGTGCTAGCAGCTTAGCGGGCCTAATGGAGACCCAGTACTTC	CASSLAGLMETQYF
-	TRBV12-3/TRBV12-4	-	TRBJ1-2	TGTGCCAGCAGCCAACCCGGGATCTACGATGGCTACACCTTC	CASSQPGIYDGYTF
TRBD1	TRBV29-1	few	TRBJ2-7	TGCAGCGCCCGACAGGGGGTATTCTACGAGCAGTACTTC	CSARQGVFYEQYF
TRBD1	TRBV5-5	many	TRBJ2-7	TGTGCCAGCAGCGCCGGACAGGGTTTGAACGAGCAGTACTTC	CASSAGQGLNEQYF
-	TRBV5-5	few	TRBJ1-2	TGTGCCAGCAGCTTTGACATTAACTATGGCTACACCTTC	CASSFDINYGYTF
-	TRBV4-3	-	TRBJ2-1	TGCGCCAGCAGCCAAGTAGCGGATAGCTCCTACAATGAGCAGTTCTTC	CASSQVADSSYNEQFF
-	TRBV14	few	TRBJ2-1	TGTGCCAGCAGCCAAGACCCCTTATACAATGAGCAGTTCTTC	CASSQDPLYNEQFF